This T cell receptor beta chain appears in the sequencing data of a study of blood T cell repertoires in COVID-19. The CDR3 is 14 amino acids. Trimming cost V 2 bases and J 10 bases; bases outside gene matches: 7. Germline CDR1 is SEHNR and CDR2 is FQNEAQ (reference sequence). Sequencing was performed with immunoSEQ multiplex PCR; in TCRdb, only in-frame clones are kept and a portion is missing. The table lists 200,000 to 300,000 clones, approximately 80% of them singletons. Sequencing was carried out using peripheral blood. The rearrangement links TRBV7-9 to TRBJ2-1, with TRBD1 identical over 8 bases. The source is a man between 60 and 75 years old with acute or convalescent COVID-19. DNA for the CDR3: TGTGCCAGCAGCTTACGCTCAGGGGGCATGGAGCAGTTCTTC. This encodes CASSLRSGGMEQFF.